Each of the 18 T cell receptor beta chains below was sequenced from the same sample in a study of control samples from healthy donors and cancer patients (TCRdb year 2020). The method behind the library was the immunoSEQ multiplex PCR assay. Sourced from immuneACCESS, this table was stored by TCRdb with only in-frame sequences that have V and J called. A share of the clones is absent; for the studies checked, an unresolved V gene accounts for under half, and the remainder has no known explanation. The sample yields tens of thousands of clones; roughly 86% were counted once. The biggest ten clones account for under 45% of the sample. Sequenced material: PBMCs. The receptors were gathered from a man aged 50-60 years with head and neck cancer.

This chain links TRBV14 with TRBJ2-7; 7 bases line up with TRBD2. From germline, CDR1 is SGHDN and CDR2 FVKESK. This CDR3 region has 15 residues. The trim removed 1 base at V and 2 bases at J, leaving 5 bases unmatched. The CDR3 DNA reads as TGTGCCAGCAGCCAAGGAGGACTAGTTCCCTACGAGCAGTACTTC. Its translation is CASSQGGLVPYEQYF.

A note on this clone: Distinct nucleotide sequences in the sample also encode this CDR3. The rearrangement uses TRBV27 and TRBJ1-5; a weak D match, TRBD1 (5 bases). V was clipped by 1 base and J by 4 bases, with 5 bases between them. The CDR3 runs to 13 residues. The V gene's germline CDR1 is MNHEY and CDR2 SMNVEV (reference sequence). The CDR3 loop reads CASSLWGNQPQHF. The CDR3 DNA follows: TGTGCCAGCAGTTTATGGGGGAATCAGCCCCAGCATTTT.

The J gene is TRBJ1-3, the V gene TRBV7-8; 8 bases map to TRBD1. The CDR3 totals 16 residues. Germline CDR1 SGHVS, CDR2 FQNEAQ. J was trimmed by 4 bases and V by 1 base; bases with no gene match: 6. CDR3 DNA: TGTGCCAGCAGCTTAGAGACAGGGGTGGGAGGAAACACCATATATTTT. It codes for CASSLETGVGGNTIYF.

The CDR3 is CASSPGTAKHF. The DNA for the CDR3 is TGTGCCAGCAGTCCCGGGACAGCCAAGCATTTT. The J gene is TRBJ1-5, the V gene TRBV12-3 or TRBV12-4, with TRBD1 identical over 7 bases. V shed 5 bases, J shed 14 bases, and the junction held 6 bases outside the gene matches. This CDR3 comprises 11 residues.

The chain employs TRBV30 and TRBJ2-7, with 12 bases aligning to TRBD2. The V gene's germline CDR1 is GTSNPN and CDR2 SVGIG (reference sequence). The V and J ends lost 5 bases and 5 bases, in that order; junction bases with no gene match: 1. The CDR3 has 12 amino acids. CDR3 protein: CAWGTSGHEQYF. For the CDR3, the DNA is TGTGCCTGGGGGACTAGCGGGCACGAGCAGTACTTC.

The V call is TRBV6-2 or TRBV6-3, the J call TRBJ1-5; D is perhaps TRBD1 (5 bases). This CDR3 contains 17 residues. Germline values: CDR1 MNHEY, CDR2 SVGEGT. Deletions cut 0 bases from V and 3 bases from J, with 15 bases between. The CDR3 coding sequence is TGTGCCAGCAGTTACTCGAGAGGGAGACAGAACAATCAGCCCCAGCATTTT. The encoded protein is CASSYSRGRQNNQPQHF.

The chain recombines TRBV15 with TRBJ2-7; tentative D call: TRBD2 (6 bases). The CDR3 consists of 16 residues. Trimming took 0 bases from V and 2 from J, leaving 14 bases between them. CDR1 is LNHNV and CDR2 is YYDKDF in the germline V gene (reference sequence). The CDR3 nucleotides read TGTGCCACCAGCAGAGAGATGGGGGGTGGGCCCTACGAGCAGTACTTC. It is translated as CATSREMGGGPYEQYF.

The V gene is TRBV19, the J gene TRBJ2-1; no clear D gene. Germline V gene sequence: CDR1 LNHDA, CDR2 SQIVND (reference sequence). This CDR3 is built from 16 residues. The ends were cut back, 3 bases at V and 4 bases at J, with 16 bases in the middle. The CDR3 nucleotides read TGTGCCAGTAGTATGGTCGGTCTACACCCGTACAATGAGCAGTTCTTC. Its translation is CASSMVGLHPYNEQFF.

The chain couples TRBV15 to TRBJ2-5; 7 bases agree with TRBD2. CDR1 is LNHNV and CDR2 is YYDKDF in the germline V gene (reference sequence). This CDR3 region has 15 residues. The junction had 8 bases not matched to a gene; V was cut back by 2 bases and J by 5 bases. The chain's CDR3 is CATSRTGGFKETQYF. Written as DNA, the CDR3 is TGTGCCACCAGCAGAACGGGAGGTTTCAAGGAGACCCAGTACTTC.

This rearrangement joins TRBV5-4 to TRBJ2-2, with unresolved D. V lost 3 bases and J lost 5, with 11 bases in between. The germline V gene encodes CDR1 SGHNT and CDR2 YYREEE (reference sequence). CDR3 length: 14 amino acids. As DNA, the CDR3 is TGTGCCAGCAGCTGGTCGGCCGGTACCGGGGAGCTGTTTTTT. Translation: CASSWSAGTGELFF.

Written as DNA, the CDR3 is TGCGCCAGCATCATACAGGAACAGCCCCAGCATTTT. It yields the protein CASIIQEQPQHF. J is TRBJ1-5 and V is TRBV5-1; tentatively, D is TRBD1 (5 bases). This CDR3 has 12 amino acids. V lost 6 bases and J lost 7, with 11 bases in between. The germline V gene encodes CDR1 SGHRS and CDR2 YFSETQ.

About this clone: In the same sample, other DNA sequences code for this CDR3. V and J are TRBV21-1 and TRBJ2-5. TRBV21-1 is an annotated pseudogene. The CDR3 is made up of 11 amino acids. The CDR3: CATHVQETQYF. The CDR3 nucleotides read TGTGCCACACACGTGCAAGAGACCCAATACTTC.

This sequence joins TRBV4-1 and TRBJ2-1, with 8 bases identical to TRBD2. J lost 6 bases, V lost 3 bases, and 13 bases had no gene match. Germline V gene lookup returns CDR1 MGHRA and CDR2 YSYEKL. This CDR3 has 17 residues. Written as DNA, the CDR3 is TGCGCCAGCAGCCAGGTATTTAGCGGGGCTGCTGGCAATGAGCAGTTCTTC. It specifies CASSQVFSGAAGNEQFF.

This chain joins TRBV5-4 and TRBJ2-3; D ambiguous. The germline gives CDR1 SGHNT, CDR2 YYREEE (reference sequence). This CDR3 is built from 15 residues. V lost 0 bases to trimming and J lost 0 bases, with 8 bases between them. The CDR3 coding sequence is TGTGCCAGCAGCTTGGGCGTTCCTAGCACAGATACGCAGTATTTT. Translation: CASSLGVPSTDTQYF.

V and J are TRBV7-2 and TRBJ1-4, with TRBD1 identical over 7 bases. J lost 5 bases, V lost 5 bases, and 8 bases had no gene match. CDR3 length equals 15 residues. CDR1 and CDR2 (germline): SGHTA, FQGNSA. The CDR3 sequence: CASSLGQIKNEKLFF. Here the CDR3 DNA reads TGTGCCAGCAGCCTGGGACAGATAAAAAATGAAAAACTGTTTTTT. Drawing the rest from reference TRBV7-2 and TRBJ1-4, the complete variable domain is GAGVSQSPSNKVTEKGKDVELRCDPISGHTALYWYRQSLGQGLEFLIYFQGNSAPDKSGLPSDRFSAERTGGSVSTLTIQRTQQEDSAVYLCASSLGQIKNEKLFFGSGTQLSVL.

This clone has only a few counts. The rearrangement uses TRBV2 and TRBJ1-5; D is ambiguous. The CDR3 extends over 13 amino acids. Trimming cost V 6 bases and J 3 bases, with 9 bases left between them. CDR1 is SNHLY and CDR2 is FYNNEI in the germline V gene. CDR3 coding DNA: TGTGCCAGCAGAGAAAACAACAATCAGCCCCAGCATTTT. Its translation is CASRENNNQPQHF.

This clone has a handful of counts. The V and J genes are TRBV5-1 and TRBJ2-2; perhaps TRBD2 as D (5 bases). CDR1 and CDR2 (germline): SGHRS, YFSETQ. The V end lost 1 base, the J end lost 2 bases, and 12 bases lay between the germline ends. The CDR3 contains 16 residues. CDR3 residues: CASSLNLRGNTGELFF. The CDR3 bases are TGCGCCAGCAGCTTGAATCTCCGGGGAAACACCGGGGAGCTGTTTTTT.

The chain joins TRBV12-3 or TRBV12-4 to TRBJ2-7, with 7 bases that match TRBD1. CDR3 length equals 13 residues. The ends lost 6 bases at V and 7 bases at J; junction bases unmatched: 9. This CDR3 reads CASRRQGSSEQYF. The CDR3 DNA follows: TGTGCCAGCAGGAGACAGGGATCGAGTGAGCAGTACTTC.